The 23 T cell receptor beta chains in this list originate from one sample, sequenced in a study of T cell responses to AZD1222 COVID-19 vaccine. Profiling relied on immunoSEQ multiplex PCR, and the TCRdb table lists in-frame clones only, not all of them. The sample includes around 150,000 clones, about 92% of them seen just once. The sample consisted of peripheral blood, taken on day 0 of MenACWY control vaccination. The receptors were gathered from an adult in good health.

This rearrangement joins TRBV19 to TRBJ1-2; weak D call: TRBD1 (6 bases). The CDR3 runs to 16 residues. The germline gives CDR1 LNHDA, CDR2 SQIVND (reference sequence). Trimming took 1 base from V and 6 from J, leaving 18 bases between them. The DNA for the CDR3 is TGTGCCAGTAGTATAGGTGCCGGGGGGGCAGGAGATGGCTACACCTTC. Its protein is CASSIGAGGAGDGYTF. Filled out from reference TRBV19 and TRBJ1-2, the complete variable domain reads DGGITQSPKYLFRKEGQNVTLSCEQNLNHDAMYWYRQDPGQGLRLIYYSQIVNDFQKGDIAEGYSVSREKKESFPLTVTSAQKNPTAFYLCASSIGAGGAGDGYTFGSGTRLTVV.

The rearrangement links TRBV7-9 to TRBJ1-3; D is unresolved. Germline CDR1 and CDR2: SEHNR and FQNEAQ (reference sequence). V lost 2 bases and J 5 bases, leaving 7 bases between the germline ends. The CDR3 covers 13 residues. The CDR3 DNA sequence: TGTGCCAGCAGCTTAAGGCTCAGAAACACCATATATTTT. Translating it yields CASSLRLRNTIYF.

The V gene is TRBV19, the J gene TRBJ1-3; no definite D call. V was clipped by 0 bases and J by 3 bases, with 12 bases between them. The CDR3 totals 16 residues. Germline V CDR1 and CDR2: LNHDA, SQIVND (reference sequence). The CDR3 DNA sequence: TGTGCCAGTAGTATAGACGGCAACCCAGGTGGAAACACCATATATTTT. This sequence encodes CASSIDGNPGGNTIYF.

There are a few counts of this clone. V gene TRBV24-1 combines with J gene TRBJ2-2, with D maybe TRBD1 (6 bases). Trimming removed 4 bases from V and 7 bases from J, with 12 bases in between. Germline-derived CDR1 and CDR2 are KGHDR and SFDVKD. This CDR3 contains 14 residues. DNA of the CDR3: TGTGCCACCAGTGAGCAACAGGGCTACGGGGAGCTGTTTTTT. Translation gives CATSEQQGYGELFF.

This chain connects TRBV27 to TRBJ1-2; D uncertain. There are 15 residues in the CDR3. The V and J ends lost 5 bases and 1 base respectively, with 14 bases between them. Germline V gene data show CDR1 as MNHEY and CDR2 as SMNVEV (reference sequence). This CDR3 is CASSPMDGFNYGYTF. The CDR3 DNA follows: TGTGCCAGCAGTCCCATGGACGGATTTAACTATGGCTACACCTTC.

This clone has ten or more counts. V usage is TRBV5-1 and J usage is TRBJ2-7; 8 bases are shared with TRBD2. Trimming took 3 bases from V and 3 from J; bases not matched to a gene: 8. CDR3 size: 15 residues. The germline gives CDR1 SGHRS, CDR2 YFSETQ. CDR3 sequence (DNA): TGCGCCAGCAGCTGGACCGGGACTAGAGTCTACGAGCAGTACTTC. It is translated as CASSWTGTRVYEQYF.

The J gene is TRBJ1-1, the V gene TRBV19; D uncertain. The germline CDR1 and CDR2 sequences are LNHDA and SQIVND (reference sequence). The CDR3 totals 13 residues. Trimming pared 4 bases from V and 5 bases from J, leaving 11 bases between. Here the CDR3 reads CASSTLGETEAFF. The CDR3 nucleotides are TGTGCCAGTAGTACCCTTGGGGAAACTGAAGCTTTCTTT.

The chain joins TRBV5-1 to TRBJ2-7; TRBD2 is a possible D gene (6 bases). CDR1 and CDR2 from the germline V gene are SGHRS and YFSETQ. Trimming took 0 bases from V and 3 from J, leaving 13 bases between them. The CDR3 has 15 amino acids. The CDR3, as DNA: TGCGCCAGCAGCTTGGACGGGGGAATGAACTACGAGCAGTACTTC. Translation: CASSLDGGMNYEQYF.

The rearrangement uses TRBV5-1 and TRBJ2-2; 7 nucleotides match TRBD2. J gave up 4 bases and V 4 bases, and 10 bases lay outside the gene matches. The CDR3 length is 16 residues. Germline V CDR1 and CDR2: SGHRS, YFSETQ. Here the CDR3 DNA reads TGCGCCAGCAGCCGAATTACTAGCGTCGTCACCGGGGAGCTGTTTTTT. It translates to CASSRITSVVTGELFF.

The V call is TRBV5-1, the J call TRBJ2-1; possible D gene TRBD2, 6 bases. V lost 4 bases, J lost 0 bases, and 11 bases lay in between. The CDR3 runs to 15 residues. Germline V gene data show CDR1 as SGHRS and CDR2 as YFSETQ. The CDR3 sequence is CASSVSGSSYNEQFF. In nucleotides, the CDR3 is TGCGCCAGCAGCGTTAGCGGAAGCTCCTACAATGAGCAGTTCTTC.

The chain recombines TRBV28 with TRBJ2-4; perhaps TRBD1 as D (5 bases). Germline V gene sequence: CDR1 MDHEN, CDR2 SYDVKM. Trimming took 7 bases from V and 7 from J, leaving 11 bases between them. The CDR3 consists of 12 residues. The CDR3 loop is CASTSTGNIQYF. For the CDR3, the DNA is TGTGCCAGCACATCAACAGGCAACATTCAGTACTTC.

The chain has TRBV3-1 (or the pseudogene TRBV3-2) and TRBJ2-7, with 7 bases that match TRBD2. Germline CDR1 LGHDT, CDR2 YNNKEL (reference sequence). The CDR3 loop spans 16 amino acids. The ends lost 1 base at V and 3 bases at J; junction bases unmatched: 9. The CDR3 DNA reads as TGTGCCAGCAGCCAAGGCGGGGCGGGAGCCCACTACGAGCAGTACTTC. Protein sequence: CASSQGGAGAHYEQYF.

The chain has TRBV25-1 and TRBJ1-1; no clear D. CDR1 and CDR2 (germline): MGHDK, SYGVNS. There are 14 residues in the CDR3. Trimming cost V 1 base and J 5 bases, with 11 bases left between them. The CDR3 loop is CASSEWKGGTEAFF. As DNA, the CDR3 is TGTGCCAGCAGTGAATGGAAGGGTGGAACTGAAGCTTTCTTT.

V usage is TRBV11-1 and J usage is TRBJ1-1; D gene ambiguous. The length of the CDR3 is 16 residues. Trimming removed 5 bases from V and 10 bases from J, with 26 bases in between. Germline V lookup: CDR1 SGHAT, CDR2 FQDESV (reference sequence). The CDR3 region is CASSPPKERNGLRAFF. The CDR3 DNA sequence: TGTGCCAGCAGCCCCCCGAAGGAACGAAATGGGTTGAGAGCTTTCTTT.

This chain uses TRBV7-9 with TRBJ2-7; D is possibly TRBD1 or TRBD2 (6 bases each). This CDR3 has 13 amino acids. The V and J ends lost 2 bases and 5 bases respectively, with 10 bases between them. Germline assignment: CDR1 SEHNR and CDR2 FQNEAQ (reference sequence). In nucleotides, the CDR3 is TGTGCCAGCAGCTTACCGGGGGCCCACGAGCAGTACTTC. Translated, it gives CASSLPGAHEQYF.

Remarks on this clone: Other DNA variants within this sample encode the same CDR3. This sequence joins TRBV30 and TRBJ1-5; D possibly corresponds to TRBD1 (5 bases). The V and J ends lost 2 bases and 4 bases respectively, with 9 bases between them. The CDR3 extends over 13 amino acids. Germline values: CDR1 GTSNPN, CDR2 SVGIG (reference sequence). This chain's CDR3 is CAWSRQGNQPQHF. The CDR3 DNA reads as TGTGCCTGGAGTCGTCAGGGAAATCAGCCCCAGCATTTT. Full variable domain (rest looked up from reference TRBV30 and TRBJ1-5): SQTIHQWPATLVQPVGSPLSLECTVEGTSNPNLYWYRQAAGRGLQLLFYSVGIGQISSEVPQNLSASRPQDRQFILSSKKLLLSDSGFYLCAWSRQGNQPQHFGDGTRLSIL.

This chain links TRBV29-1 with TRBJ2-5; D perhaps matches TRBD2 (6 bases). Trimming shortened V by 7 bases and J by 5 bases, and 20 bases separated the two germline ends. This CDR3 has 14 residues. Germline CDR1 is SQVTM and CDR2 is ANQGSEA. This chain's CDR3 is CSAITAAGSETQYF. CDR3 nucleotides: TGCAGCGCCATCACAGCGGCGGGGTCCGAGACCCAGTACTTC.

The CDR3 DNA sequence: TGTGCCAGCAGCGTATTCTTCAATGAGCAGTTCTTC. Amino acids: CASSVFFNEQFF. V is TRBV9 and J is TRBJ2-1, with D unresolved. The V and J ends lost 1 base and 6 bases respectively, with 5 bases between them. Germline assignment: CDR1 SGDLS and CDR2 YYNGEE. The CDR3 consists of 12 residues.

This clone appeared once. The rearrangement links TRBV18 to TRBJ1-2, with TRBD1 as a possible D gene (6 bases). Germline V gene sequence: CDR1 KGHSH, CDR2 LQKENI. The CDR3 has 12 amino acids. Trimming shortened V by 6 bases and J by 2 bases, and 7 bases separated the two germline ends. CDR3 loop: CASSGTNYGYTF. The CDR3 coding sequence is TGTGCCAGCTCCGGGACAAACTATGGCTACACCTTC.

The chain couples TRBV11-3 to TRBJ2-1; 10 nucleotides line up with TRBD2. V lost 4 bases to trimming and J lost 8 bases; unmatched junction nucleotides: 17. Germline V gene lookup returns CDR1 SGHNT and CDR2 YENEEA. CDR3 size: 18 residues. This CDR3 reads CASSSSTTVSSGSHEQFF. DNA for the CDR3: TGTGCCAGCAGCTCCTCTACGACGGTATCTAGCGGGAGCCATGAGCAGTTCTTC.

The CDR3 DNA is TGTGCCAGCAGCCAACCCAAGGGCGAGCAGTACTTC. Residues: CASSQPKGEQYF. The rearrangement joins TRBV3-1 (or the pseudogene TRBV3-2) to TRBJ2-7; D is unresolved. Germline CDR1 reads LGHDT; CDR2 reads YNNKEL (reference sequence). V lost 2 bases and J 6 bases, leaving 8 bases between the germline ends. CDR3 length: 12 amino acids.

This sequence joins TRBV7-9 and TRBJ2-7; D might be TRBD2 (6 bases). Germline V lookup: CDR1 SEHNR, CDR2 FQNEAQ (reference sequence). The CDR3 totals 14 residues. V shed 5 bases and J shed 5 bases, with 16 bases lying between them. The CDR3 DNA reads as TGTGCCAGCAGCCCCACTAGCAGGCCGAACGAGCAGTACTTC. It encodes CASSPTSRPNEQYF. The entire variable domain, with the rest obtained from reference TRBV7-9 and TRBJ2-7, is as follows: DTGVSQNPRHKITKRGQNVTFRCDPISEHNRLYWYRQTLGQGPEFLTYFQNEAQLEKSRLLSDRFSAERPKGSFSTLEIQRTEQGDSAMYLCASSPTSRPNEQYFGPGTRLTVT.

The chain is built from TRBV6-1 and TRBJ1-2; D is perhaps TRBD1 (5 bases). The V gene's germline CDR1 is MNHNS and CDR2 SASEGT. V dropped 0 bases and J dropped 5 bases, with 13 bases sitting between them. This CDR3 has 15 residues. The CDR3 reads CASSEAGGSRYGYTF. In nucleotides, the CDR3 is TGTGCCAGCAGTGAAGCTGGGGGGAGTAGGTATGGCTACACCTTC.